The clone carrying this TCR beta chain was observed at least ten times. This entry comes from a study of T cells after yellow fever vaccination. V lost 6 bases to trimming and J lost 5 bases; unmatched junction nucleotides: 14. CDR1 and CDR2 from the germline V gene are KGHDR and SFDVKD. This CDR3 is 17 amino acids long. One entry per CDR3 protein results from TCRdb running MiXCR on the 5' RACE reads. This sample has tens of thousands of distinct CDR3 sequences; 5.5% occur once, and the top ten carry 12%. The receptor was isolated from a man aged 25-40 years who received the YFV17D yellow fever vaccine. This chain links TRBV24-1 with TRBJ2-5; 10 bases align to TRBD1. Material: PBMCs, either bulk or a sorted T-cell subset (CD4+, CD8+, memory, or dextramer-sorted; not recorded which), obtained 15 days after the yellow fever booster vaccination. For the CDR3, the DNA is TGTGCCACCAGTTCTACCGTCGGACAGGGGGTACGTGAGACCCAGTACTTC. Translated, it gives CATSSTVGQGVRETQYF.